This TCR beta chain is drawn from a study of blood T cell repertoires in COVID-19. As handled by the study authors: Cell counts per sample came from amplifying reference gene primers. Using immunoSEQ multiplex PCR, the repertoire was profiled, and TCRdb retains in-frame clones only, with some absent. The V and J calls and clone size were taken over from that table, and D and trimming were inferred from the DNA. The sample yields 140,000 or so clones, 88% seen once. Per the germline V gene, CDR1 is SGHTA and CDR2 is FQGNSA. V was shortened by 5 bases and J by 4 bases, with 11 bases between the two germline ends. The CDR3 totals 13 residues. This clone was counted once.

The TCR originated in a woman aged 50 to 65 with acute or convalescent COVID-19. The specimen sequenced was peripheral blood. V and J are TRBV7-2 and TRBJ2-5; D might be TRBD2 (6 bases). The CDR3 sequence is CASSPSVRETQYF. The CDR3 DNA reads as TGTGCCAGCAGCCCTAGCGTCCGAGAGACCCAGTACTTC.